The 2 T cell receptor beta chains below all came from one sample that was sequenced in a study of CD8 T cells in Susac syndrome. A quantity of about 0.5 to 1 ug RNA underwent reverse transcription using random hexamers. Each CDR3 protein is one row after TCRdb ran MiXCR on the immunoSEQ multiplex PCR reads. The sample has some 300,000 distinct CDR3 sequences, 65% to 90% seen once; the top ten hold 0.2% to 0.25%. Sequencing input: CD8+ T cells from PBMCs. Source of these receptors: a human donor with multiple sclerosis.

This chain connects TRBV10-2 to TRBJ1-5, with 7 bases fitting TRBD1. J lost 0 bases, V lost 4 bases, and 9 bases had no gene match. CDR1 and CDR2 from the germline V gene are WSHSY and SAAADI. The CDR3 is made up of 17 amino acids. CDR3 residues: CASSVSGGRYSNQPQHF. The CDR3 DNA is TGCGCCAGCAGTGTATCAGGGGGAAGGTATAGCAATCAGCCCCAGCATTTT.

The V call is TRBV6-2 or TRBV6-3, the J call TRBJ2-1; D remains ambiguous. Germline V lookup: CDR1 MNHEY, CDR2 SVGEGT. There are 15 residues in the CDR3. Trimming shortened V by 2 bases and J by 4 bases, and 12 bases separated the two germline ends. CDR3 region: CASSYIRIGYNEQFF. CDR3 DNA: TGTGCCAGCAGTTACATCCGTATTGGATACAATGAGCAGTTCTTC.